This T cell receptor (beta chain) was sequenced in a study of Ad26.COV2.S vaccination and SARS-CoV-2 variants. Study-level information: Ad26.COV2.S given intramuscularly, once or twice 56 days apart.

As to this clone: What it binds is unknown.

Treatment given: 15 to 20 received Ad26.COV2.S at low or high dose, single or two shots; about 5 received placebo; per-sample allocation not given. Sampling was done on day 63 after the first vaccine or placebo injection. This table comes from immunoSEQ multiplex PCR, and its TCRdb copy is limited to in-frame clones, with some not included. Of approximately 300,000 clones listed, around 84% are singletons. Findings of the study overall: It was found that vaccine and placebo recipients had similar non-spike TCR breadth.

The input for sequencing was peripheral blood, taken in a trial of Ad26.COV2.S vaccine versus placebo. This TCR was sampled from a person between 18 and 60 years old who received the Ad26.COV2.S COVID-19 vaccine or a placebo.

The chain's CDR3 is CASSYNYPGLGRETQYF. The CDR3, as DNA: TGTGCCAGCAGTTATAACTATCCGGGACTAGGCCGAGAGACCCAGTACTTC. This chain joins TRBV6-2 or TRBV6-3 and TRBJ2-5, with TRBD2 matching over 8 bases. Trimming cost V 3 bases and J 4 bases; bases outside gene matches: 13. The germline V gene has CDR1 MNHEY and CDR2 SVGEGT. The CDR3 loop spans 17 amino acids.